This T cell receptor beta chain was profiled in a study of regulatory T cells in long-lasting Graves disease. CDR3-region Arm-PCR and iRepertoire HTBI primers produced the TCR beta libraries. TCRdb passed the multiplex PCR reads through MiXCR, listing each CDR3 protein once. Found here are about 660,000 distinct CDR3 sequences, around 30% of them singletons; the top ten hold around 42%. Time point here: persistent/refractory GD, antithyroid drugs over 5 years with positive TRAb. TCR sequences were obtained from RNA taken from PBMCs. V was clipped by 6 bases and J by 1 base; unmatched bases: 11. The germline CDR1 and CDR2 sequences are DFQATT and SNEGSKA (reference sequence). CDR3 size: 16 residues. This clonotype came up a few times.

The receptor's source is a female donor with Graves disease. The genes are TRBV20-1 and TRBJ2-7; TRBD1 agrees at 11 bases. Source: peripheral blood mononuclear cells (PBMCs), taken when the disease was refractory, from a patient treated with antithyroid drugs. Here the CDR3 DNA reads TGCAGTGCCCTTAGCGGGACAGGGGGGCAATCCTACGAGCAGTACTTC. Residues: CSALSGTGGQSYEQYF.